This T cell receptor beta chain derives from a study of blood T cell repertoires in COVID-19. The wider study: Both acute and convalescent COVID-19 samples were obtained from the United States, Italy and Spain. T cells, B-cell-depleted T cells, or PBMCs provided the cDNA or gDNA that served as material.

This CDR3 contains 17 residues. V lost 4 bases, J lost 1 base, and 6 bases stayed unmatched. Germline V gene lookup returns CDR1 SGHNT and CDR2 YYREEE (reference sequence). Per the study methods: Amplifying reference gene primers gave estimates of nucleated cell counts. Assay used: immunoSEQ multiplex PCR; TCRdb lists only in-frame clones, some missing. Clonal size and the V and J genes are those of that table, whereas D and trimming came from the DNA. Found here are about 200,000 clones, just under 85% of them singletons; the top ten hold 4.5% to 5.5%. This clone was seen only once. The origin of this receptor is a woman in her seventies with active or convalescent COVID-19. The source material was peripheral blood. This chain uses TRBV5-4 with TRBJ2-3, with 13 bases aligning to TRBD2. CDR3 nucleotide sequence: TGTGCCAGCAGCGCCGGACTAGCGGGAGTGCGCACAGATACGCAGTATTTT. Amino acids: CASSAGLAGVRTDTQYF.